This T cell receptor (beta chain) originates from a study of OX40 agonist ivuxolimab in advanced cancers. The overall study: Patients' therapy was ivuxolimab, an antibody that acts as an agonist of OX40 (CD134). Averaging around 60 years in age, with a range of roughly 23 to 80, the cohort was around 87% male.

Patients with autoimmune history or systemic immunosuppression were excluded. Germline-derived CDR1 and CDR2 are MNHNY and SVGAGI (reference sequence). The ends were cut back, 5 bases at V and 5 bases at J, with 10 bases in the middle. The CDR3 length is 12 residues. Data came from immunoSEQ multiplex PCR; TCRdb stores just in-frame clones and leaves some out. The sample records 55,000 to 85,000 clones, about nine tenths being singletons. The V and J genes are TRBV6-6 and TRBJ2-7; D unresolved. The receptor was isolated from an adult with an advanced solid tumor such as melanoma, head and neck, liver or kidney cancer. Source: CD4+ or CD8+ T cells sorted from blood, taken in a trial of the OX40 agonist ivuxolimab. The CDR3 loop is CASSPRHNEQYF. The CDR3 DNA reads TGTGCCAGCAGTCCCCGACATAACGAGCAGTACTTC.